Given below is one T cell receptor beta chain in context. Its matching antigen is unknown. The junction and the germline gene differ at one end; a read error may be behind it. TCR beta CDR3 region amplification was performed from RNA transcripts. The HTBI primer set drove a first-round RT-PCR of the TCR CDR3. Using its own MiXCR run on the multiplex PCR reads, TCRdb lists one record per CDR3 protein. Of 660,000 or so distinct CDR3 sequences listed, over 40% were seen once; the top ten hold approximately 7.2%. The data belong to a study of T cells in Graves' hyperthyroidism and ophthalmopathy. Study outcomes and limitations: In simple terms, a model built on 13 V-J features told ophthalmopathy apart from stable hyperthyroidism. Onset of ophthalmopathy came a median about 6.5 months after the model predicted it. Peripheral blood also featured most of the thyroid clonotypes expanded above 0.001.

Orbital computed tomography and thyroid ultrasound, together with serum TRAb and thyroxine and clinical symptoms, were used for diagnoses. Germline V CDR1 and CDR2: ENHRY, SYGVKD. The CDR3 contains 14 residues. The rearrangement joins TRBV10-3 to TRBJ2-7; no reliable D call. The sequencing input was peripheral blood or thyroid tissue (not recorded which). The sequence derives from an adult man with Graves' disease, either hyperthyroidism or ophthalmopathy (not recorded which). CDR3 loop: CASSEAPIQYEQYF. CDR3 in DNA: TGTGCCAGCAGTGAAGCTCCGATCCAGTACGAGCAGTACTTC.